The 32 T cell receptor beta chains in this list originate from one sample, sequenced in a study of preoperative IRX-2 immunotherapy in early breast cancer. Treatment denoted: preoperative locoregional IRX-2 cytokine immunotherapy. Generated by immunoSEQ multiplex PCR, the TCRdb table keeps only in-frame clones and is missing some. The table has under 25,000 clones, 85% to 95% seen once. The material was tumor tissue, obtained after IRX-2 immunotherapy. The origin of the receptors is a human donor with breast cancer.

V gene TRBV6-1 combines with J gene TRBJ1-3; TRBD1 matches at 7 bases. J gave up 0 bases and V 4 bases, and 6 bases lay outside the gene matches. From germline, CDR1 is MNHNS and CDR2 SASEGT. This CDR3 spans 16 amino acids. CDR3 nucleotides: TGTGCCAGCAGTGTTCGGACAGGAAGCTCTGGAAACACCATATATTTT. Amino acid sequence: CASSVRTGSSGNTIYF.

The chain carries TRBV11-3 and TRBJ2-5; 10 bases are a match to TRBD2. The end of the DNA fits TRBJ2-7 better, so the J call may be wrong. The germline gives CDR1 SGHNT, CDR2 YENEEA. This CDR3 contains 16 residues. The CDR3 bases are TGTGCCAGCGGACCAACTCAAGCGGGAGGGCCGTACGAGCAGTACTTC. Translation gives CASGPTQAGGPYEQYF.

The V gene is TRBV7-2, the J gene TRBJ1-1, with 8 bases lining up with TRBD1. V was clipped by 5 bases and J by 6 bases; unmatched bases: 8. Germline lookup yields CDR1 SGHTA and CDR2 FQGNSA. The CDR3 extends over 14 amino acids. The CDR3 here is CASSPRQGKAEAFF. The CDR3 DNA reads as TGTGCCAGCAGCCCCAGACAGGGGAAGGCTGAAGCTTTCTTT.

This clone appeared a single time. The genes are TRBV5-1 and TRBJ2-1; D gene ambiguous. Trimming left V 1 base short and J 0 bases short, with 8 bases between. Germline lookup yields CDR1 SGHRS and CDR2 YFSETQ. The CDR3 spans 15 residues. This CDR3 is CASSLNTASYNEQFF. The CDR3 nucleotides read TGCGCCAGCAGCTTGAACACAGCCTCCTACAATGAGCAGTTCTTC.

V gene TRBV5-1 combines with J gene TRBJ2-1; 8 bases match TRBD2. Germline V gene data show CDR1 as SGHRS and CDR2 as YFSETQ. This CDR3 contains 15 residues. J gave up 1 base and V 4 bases, and 4 bases lay outside the gene matches. The CDR3 here is CASSILAESYNEQFF. CDR3 DNA: TGCGCCAGCAGCATACTAGCGGAATCCTACAATGAGCAGTTCTTC. Using reference TRBV5-1 and TRBJ2-1 for the parts outside the CDR3, the full variable domain is KAGVTQTPRYLIKTRGQQVTLSCSPISGHRSVSWYQQTPGQGLQFLFEYFSETQRNKGNFPGRFSGRQFSNSRSEMNVSTLELGDSALYLCASSILAESYNEQFFGPGTRLTVL.

The chain employs TRBV7-6 and TRBJ1-4, with unresolved D. In germline, CDR1 is SGHVS, CDR2 FNYEAQ. The CDR3 runs to 16 residues. V was clipped by 5 bases and J by 6 bases, with 19 bases between them. CDR3 amino acids: CASSPRLGTTDEKLFF. CDR3 sequence (DNA): TGTGCCAGCAGCCCCCGTTTGGGTACAACCGATGAAAAACTGTTTTTT.

The V gene is TRBV18, the J gene TRBJ1-1; 8 bases align to TRBD1. The CDR3 runs 13 residues. Germline assignment: CDR1 KGHSH and CDR2 LQKENI. The V segment lost 4 bases and the J segment 6 bases; nucleotides outside the gene matches: 4. The CDR3 DNA reads TGTGCCAGCTCACTCAGACAGGGGTCTGAAGCTTTCTTT. It translates to CASSLRQGSEAFF.

V gene TRBV27 combines with J gene TRBJ2-1; possibly TRBD1 for D (6 bases). Trimming removed 2 bases at V and 3 bases at J, with 14 bases between. This CDR3 region has 16 residues. Germline V gives CDR1 MNHEY, CDR2 SMNVEV (reference sequence). CDR3 nucleotides: TGTGCCAGCAGTTTAGGGTACAGGGATTACTACAATGAGCAGTTCTTC. Protein sequence: CASSLGYRDYYNEQFF.

The rearrangement uses TRBV5-5 and TRBJ2-1; perhaps D is TRBD1 or TRBD2 (5 bases each). Germline lookup yields CDR1 SGHKS and CDR2 YYEKEE (reference sequence). The CDR3 covers 15 residues. Trimming removed 4 bases from V and 8 bases from J, with 19 bases in between. Here the CDR3 reads CASSQRDQTFDEQFF. CDR3 DNA: TGTGCCAGCAGCCAGAGGGACCAAACTTTCGATGAGCAGTTCTTC.

This chain links TRBV28 with TRBJ1-2; D may be TRBD1 (6 bases). Germline V CDR1 and CDR2: MDHEN, SYDVKM. The CDR3 is 13 amino acids. V lost 5 bases and J lost 4, with 11 bases in between. The CDR3 sequence: CASSPGDIYGYTF. CDR3 nucleotide sequence: TGTGCCAGCAGTCCCGGGGACATCTATGGCTACACCTTC.

The CDR3 sequence: CASSELKKQETQYF. The CDR3 region has the DNA TGTGCCAGCAGTGAATTGAAGAAGCAAGAGACCCAGTACTTC. The chain has TRBV25-1 and TRBJ2-5; D call uncertain. CDR3 size: 14 residues. Germline V gene data show CDR1 as MGHDK and CDR2 as SYGVNS. The V gene lost 1 base and the J gene lost 2 bases, with 8 bases spanning the gap.

The chain has TRBV2 and TRBJ1-1; TRBD1 might be the D (5 bases). Trimming stripped 5 bases from V and 7 bases from J, with 14 bases between. CDR3 length: 13 amino acids. Germline CDR1 reads SNHLY; CDR2 reads FYNNEI. In nucleotides, the CDR3 is TGTGCCAGCAGTTCCCAGGGTTGGGGTGAAGCTTTCTTT. Encoded protein: CASSSQGWGEAFF.

This rearrangement joins TRBV18 to TRBJ1-4; D unclear. The CDR3 is 11 residues long. CDR1 is KGHSH, CDR2 LQKENI, per germline. Trimming pared 4 bases from V and 5 bases from J, leaving 2 bases between. In DNA, the CDR3 is TGTGCCAGCTCACTCAATGAAAAACTGTTTTTT. This sequence encodes CASSLNEKLFF.

In the case of this clone: Distinct nucleotide sequences in the sample also encode this CDR3. The rearrangement joins TRBV2 to TRBJ1-4, with 8 nucleotides matching TRBD1. V lost 4 bases and J lost 7; bases outside the gene matches: 5. The CDR3 loop spans 14 amino acids. Germline V lookup: CDR1 SNHLY, CDR2 FYNNEI. CDR3 nucleotide sequence: TGTGCCAGCAGTGGGACAGGGACAGGTGAAAAACTGTTTTTT. Its translation: CASSGTGTGEKLFF. Full variable domain (missing parts from reference TRBV2 and TRBJ1-4): EPEVTQTPSHQVTQMGQEVILRCVPISNHLYFYWYRQILGQKVEFLVSFYNNEISEKSEIFDDQFSVERPDGSNFTLKIRSTKLEDSAMYFCASSGTGTGEKLFFGSGTQLSVL.

V usage is TRBV6-6 and J usage is TRBJ1-5, with 7 nucleotides matching TRBD1. The germline V gene has CDR1 MNHNY and CDR2 SVGAGI (reference sequence). The CDR3 has 15 amino acids. V was pared by 5 bases and J by 3 bases, with 7 bases of the junction left unmatched. The CDR3 spells CASSPGQFLNQPQHF. For the CDR3, the DNA is TGTGCCAGCAGTCCGGGACAGTTTCTCAATCAGCCCCAGCATTTT.

The chain joins TRBV11-1 to TRBJ2-5, with TRBD1 matching over 7 bases. CDR1 SGHAT and CDR2 FQDESV come from the germline V gene (reference sequence). The junction had 9 bases not matched to a gene; V was cut back by 4 bases and J by 1 base. The CDR3 is 16 amino acids. The CDR3 protein is CASSSYYDRVQETQYF. The CDR3 DNA is TGTGCCAGCAGCTCTTATTACGACAGGGTCCAAGAGACCCAGTACTTC. The whole variable domain, filled in from reference TRBV11-1 and TRBJ2-5, reads EAEVAQSPRYKITEKSQAVAFWCDPISGHATLYWYRQILGQGPELLVQFQDESVVDDSQLPKDRFSAERLKGVDSTLKIQPAELGDSAMYLCASSSYYDRVQETQYFGPGTRLLVL.

The genes are TRBV14 and TRBJ2-7; D is perhaps TRBD2 (6 bases). Trimming pared 2 bases from V and 2 bases from J, leaving 13 bases between. CDR1 and CDR2 from the germline V gene are SGHDN and FVKESK. The CDR3 runs 15 residues. Written as DNA, the CDR3 is TGTGCCAGCAGCCAATGGGGGAGGCCAACCTACGAGCAGTACTTC. It specifies CASSQWGRPTYEQYF.

V usage is TRBV27 and J usage is TRBJ2-7, with 8 bases aligning to TRBD1. The CDR3 sequence is 15 residues long. With 10 bases clipped from V and 5 bases from J, the junction kept 16 bases outside the gene matches. Germline V gene sequence: CDR1 MNHEY, CDR2 SMNVEV (reference sequence). CDR3 sequence: CATAFRTGGFNEQYF. The CDR3 region has the DNA TGTGCCACGGCCTTTAGAACAGGGGGTTTCAACGAGCAGTACTTC.

The chain links TRBV7-9 to TRBJ2-1; 7 bases match TRBD2. CDR3 length: 14 residues. J lost 5 bases, V lost 4 bases, and 5 bases had no gene match. CDR1 and CDR2 (germline): SEHNR, FQNEAQ (reference sequence). The CDR3 reads CASSSRAGDNEQFF. CDR3 in DNA: TGTGCCAGCAGCTCCCGTGCGGGGGACAATGAGCAGTTCTTC.

The sample holds one count of this clone. The J gene is TRBJ2-1, the V gene TRBV7-8, with no clear D. The CDR3 consists of 11 residues. The V end was cut by 1 base, the J end by 13 bases, with 8 bases between. Germline CDR1 SGHVS, CDR2 FQNEAQ. CDR3 DNA: TGTGCCAGCAGCTTAGGGATAGCTCAGTTCTTC. Protein sequence: CASSLGIAQFF.

The gene calls are TRBV27 and TRBJ2-2; 7 bases align to TRBD1. The CDR3 contains 12 residues. Germline V gives CDR1 MNHEY, CDR2 SMNVEV (reference sequence). The V and J ends lost 7 bases and 7 bases, in that order; junction bases with no gene match: 3. Here the CDR3 reads CASKRGLGELFF. The DNA of the CDR3 is TGTGCCAGCAAAAGGGGGCTCGGGGAGCTGTTTTTT.

J is TRBJ1-6 and V is TRBV14; D is undetermined. CDR3 length: 14 amino acids. Trimming removed 0 bases at V and 8 bases at J, with 8 bases between. Germline assignment: CDR1 SGHDN and CDR2 FVKESK. CDR3 region: CASSQDMRYSPLHF. The CDR3 nucleotides are TGTGCCAGCAGCCAAGACATGCGGTATTCACCCCTCCACTTT.

The gene calls are TRBV19 and TRBJ1-1; 9 nucleotides line up with TRBD1. This CDR3 is built from 15 residues. V lost 5 bases and J lost 8; bases outside the gene matches: 12. CDR1 LNHDA and CDR2 SQIVND come from the germline V gene (reference sequence). CDR3 region: CASSAGDRALDEAFF. The CDR3 region has the DNA TGTGCCAGTAGTGCAGGGGACAGGGCCCTAGACGAAGCTTTCTTT.

CDR3 protein: CASSPTGLLVDGYTF. The CDR3 coding sequence is TGTGCCAGCAGCCCTACGGGCCTCTTGGTGGATGGCTACACCTTC. V gene TRBV7-9 combines with J gene TRBJ1-2, with no clear D. Between the trimmed V and J ends, which lost 5 bases and 6 bases, there was a span of 19 bases. The CDR3 spans 15 residues. Germline CDR1 is SEHNR and CDR2 is FQNEAQ (reference sequence).

This clone was seen more than once but under ten times. The CDR3 region has the DNA TGCGCCAGCAGCCCCGGGACAGGGGGCAATCAGCCCCAGCATTTT. This encodes CASSPGTGGNQPQHF. The rearrangement joins TRBV5-1 to TRBJ1-5; 10 positions match TRBD1. This CDR3 contains 15 residues. Germline V lookup: CDR1 SGHRS, CDR2 YFSETQ. J was trimmed by 2 bases and V by 4 bases; bases with no gene match: 3.

The genes are TRBV5-1 and TRBJ2-5; D unclear. Germline V gene data show CDR1 as SGHRS and CDR2 as YFSETQ. V was clipped by 4 bases and J by 0 bases, with 7 bases between them. The CDR3 extends over 13 amino acids. The CDR3 nucleotides read TGCGCCAGCAGCCCGGAATACCAAGAGACCCAGTACTTC. It is translated as CASSPEYQETQYF. The full variable domain, completed using reference TRBV5-1 and TRBJ2-5, is KAGVTQTPRYLIKTRGQQVTLSCSPISGHRSVSWYQQTPGQGLQFLFEYFSETQRNKGNFPGRFSGRQFSNSRSEMNVSTLELGDSALYLCASSPEYQETQYFGPGTRLLVL.

The chain recombines TRBV4-3 with TRBJ2-1, with D hard to call. Germline V gene lookup returns CDR1 LGHNA and CDR2 YSLEER. The CDR3 has 13 amino acids. The V and J ends lost 0 bases and 6 bases respectively, with 6 bases between them. CDR3 protein: CASSQELGNEQFF. The CDR3 DNA sequence: TGCGCCAGCAGCCAAGAACTTGGCAATGAGCAGTTCTTC.

Written as DNA, the CDR3 is TGTGCCAGCAGCTTTCCGTCTAGCGGGAGGGGAGATACGCAGTATTTT. Amino acid sequence: CASSFPSSGRGDTQYF. This chain uses TRBV7-8 with TRBJ2-3; 12 bases are shared with TRBD2. This CDR3 spans 16 amino acids. V trimming: 3 bases; J trimming: 5 bases; junction bases outside the gene matches: 6. The V gene's germline CDR1 is SGHVS and CDR2 FQNEAQ.

The chain combines TRBV18 with TRBJ2-1; no clear D gene. The CDR3 length is 11 residues. V was pared by 4 bases and J by 6 bases, with 4 bases between. CDR1 is KGHSH, CDR2 LQKENI, per germline. DNA of the CDR3: TGTGCCAGCTCACGGGGCAATGAGCAGTTCTTC. Amino acids: CASSRGNEQFF. The variable domain in full, with the rest retrieved from reference TRBV18 and TRBJ2-1, is NAGVMQNPRHLVRRRGQEARLRCSPMKGHSHVYWYRQLPEEGLKFMVYLQKENIIDESGMPKERFSAEFPKEGPSILRIQQVVRGDSAAYFCASSRGNEQFFGPGTRLTVL.

V usage is TRBV4-2 and J usage is TRBJ1-2; D unresolved. V was pared by 1 base and J by 2 bases, with 2 bases between. This CDR3 is built from 12 residues. Germline V gives CDR1 LGHNA, CDR2 YNFKEQ. This chain's CDR3 is CASSQGNYGYTF. The CDR3 coding sequence is TGTGCCAGCAGCCAAGGGAACTATGGCTACACCTTC.

The chain's CDR3 is CAISEFMWQDFYNEQFF. CDR3 DNA: TGTGCCATCAGTGAGTTTATGTGGCAGGACTTCTACAATGAGCAGTTCTTC. The chain links TRBV10-3 to TRBJ2-1; a weak D match, TRBD2 (5 bases). Germline V gene lookup returns CDR1 ENHRY and CDR2 SYGVKD. Trimming left V 1 base short and J 3 bases short, with 16 bases between. The CDR3 length is 17 residues.

The chain carries TRBV2 and TRBJ1-2; the match to TRBD1 covers 9 bases. The V and J ends lost 7 bases and 7 bases, in that order; junction bases with no gene match: 4. The CDR3 spans 12 residues. Germline CDR1 reads SNHLY; CDR2 reads FYNNEI. The CDR3 DNA follows: TGTGCCAGCAACAGGGGGCTCTTTGGCTACACCTTC. This codes for CASNRGLFGYTF. The variable domain in full, completed from reference TRBV2 and TRBJ1-2, reads EPEVTQTPSHQVTQMGQEVILRCVPISNHLYFYWYRQILGQKVEFLVSFYNNEISEKSEIFDDQFSVERPDGSNFTLKIRSTKLEDSAMYFCASNRGLFGYTFGSGTRLTVV.